The 21 T cell receptor beta chains below all came from one sample that was sequenced in a study of PD-L1 blockade in urothelial cancer (dated by TCRdb to the late 2010s). Library preparation was by the immunoSEQ multiplex PCR assay. Imported from immuneACCESS, the table was reduced by TCRdb to in-frame sequences with V and J called. These copies leave out some clones; in studies compared against another copy, an unresolved V gene accounts for under half, and the cause of the remainder is not known. This sample holds tens of thousands of clones; 85% to 95% were observed only once. 8.5% to 9.5% of the sample rests with the top ten. The sequences come from PBMCs, collected around atezolizumab (anti-PD-L1) treatment. The receptors were sampled from a man in his sixties with urothelial cancer.

This rearrangement joins TRBV5-1 to TRBJ2-6; TRBD1 matches 12 bases. The germline V gene has CDR1 SGHRS and CDR2 YFSETQ. The V segment lost 1 base and the J segment 4 bases; nucleotides outside the gene matches: 6. The length of the CDR3 is 18 residues. CDR3 sequence reads: CASSLSGQGARGANVLTF. CDR3 nucleotide sequence: TGCGCCAGCAGCTTGTCGGGACAGGGGGCAAGGGGGGCCAACGTCCTGACTTTC. Variable domain in full (rest from reference TRBV5-1 and TRBJ2-6): KAGVTQTPRYLIKTRGQQVTLSCSPISGHRSVSWYQQTPGQGLQFLFEYFSETQRNKGNFPGRFSGRQFSNSRSEMNVSTLELGDSALYLCASSLSGQGARGANVLTFGAGSRLTVL.

V usage is TRBV10-1 and J usage is TRBJ1-1; D ambiguous. Germline V gives CDR1 WNHNN, CDR2 SYGVQD (reference sequence). V lost 0 bases and J 4 bases, leaving 9 bases between the germline ends. The length of the CDR3 is 14 residues. The CDR3 region is CASSESRASTEAFF. CDR3 nucleotide sequence: TGCGCCAGCAGTGAGTCGCGGGCCAGCACTGAAGCTTTCTTT.

This clone was observed a few times. The chain recombines TRBV7-2 with TRBJ1-2; 8 nucleotides match TRBD1. CDR3 size: 14 residues. The germline V gene has CDR1 SGHTA and CDR2 FQGNSA. V lost 0 bases, J lost 7 bases, and 4 bases stayed unmatched. The CDR3 protein is CASSLAAGGSGYTF. Written as DNA, the CDR3 is TGTGCCAGCAGCTTAGCTGCAGGGGGCTCTGGCTACACCTTC.

V usage is TRBV19 and J usage is TRBJ1-4; 9 bases agree with TRBD1. In germline, CDR1 is LNHDA, CDR2 SQIVND (reference sequence). Germline trimming cut 5 bases from V and 8 bases from J; bases unmatched to any gene: 6. The CDR3 extends over 14 amino acids. CDR3 region: CASSVDRGGEKLFF. The CDR3 nucleotides read TGTGCCAGTAGTGTGGACAGGGGAGGCGAAAAACTGTTTTTT. The entire variable domain, with the rest obtained from reference TRBV19 and TRBJ1-4, is as follows: DGGITQSPKYLFRKEGQNVTLSCEQNLNHDAMYWYRQDPGQGLRLIYYSQIVNDFQKGDIAEGYSVSREKKESFPLTVTSAQKNPTAFYLCASSVDRGGEKLFFGSGTQLSVL.

The chain has TRBV7-9 and TRBJ1-5; D is possibly TRBD1 (6 bases). There are 14 residues in the CDR3. The ends were cut back, 3 bases at V and 3 bases at J, with 9 bases in the middle. The germline V gene has CDR1 SEHNR and CDR2 FQNEAQ (reference sequence). CDR3 sequence: CASSLDSNNQPQHF. The CDR3 nucleotides read TGTGCCAGCAGCTTGGACAGTAACAATCAGCCCCAGCATTTT.

The chain has TRBV2 and TRBJ2-6; the D gene is possibly TRBD1 (6 bases). The V gene lost 5 bases and the J gene lost 2 bases, with 16 bases spanning the gap. The CDR3 spans 17 residues. Germline V gives CDR1 SNHLY, CDR2 FYNNEI. For the CDR3, the DNA is TGTGCCAGCAGTAAAACCGGGACACAGACTGGGGCCAACGTCCTGACTTTC. Amino acid sequence: CASSKTGTQTGANVLTF.

The V call is TRBV2, the J call TRBJ1-1; D might be TRBD1 (6 bases). Germline V gene data show CDR1 as SNHLY and CDR2 as FYNNEI. This CDR3 contains 16 residues. V dropped 7 bases and J dropped 4 bases, with 22 bases sitting between them. In DNA, the CDR3 is TGTGCCAGCACCGATGGGACACAGGGTTCAGTCACTGAAGCTTTCTTT. Its translation is CASTDGTQGSVTEAFF.

The chain has TRBV6-5 and TRBJ2-1; D gene ambiguous. Germline V gene sequence: CDR1 MNHEY, CDR2 SVGAGI. Trimming removed 0 bases at V and 1 base at J, with 7 bases between. The CDR3 loop spans 15 amino acids. The CDR3 DNA reads as TGTGCCAGCAGTTACTCAAAACAGTCCTACAATGAGCAGTTCTTC. Protein: CASSYSKQSYNEQFF.

This clone was recorded only once. J is TRBJ1-5 and V is TRBV5-1; maybe TRBD1 (6 bases). The germline CDR1 and CDR2 sequences are SGHRS and YFSETQ. Trimming cost V 4 bases and J 4 bases, with 9 bases left between them. This CDR3 has 13 amino acids. CDR3 DNA: TGCGCCAGCAGCGCAGGGGTGAATCAGCCCCAGCATTTT. This translates into CASSAGVNQPQHF.

The chain uses TRBV5-6 and TRBJ2-7; D is ambiguous. From germline, CDR1 is SGHDT and CDR2 YYEEEE. Trimming took 5 bases from V and 5 from J, leaving 20 bases between them. The CDR3 covers 15 residues. Written as DNA, the CDR3 is TGTGCCAGCAGATCAAACGTGGAGTATTTAGACGAGCAGTACTTC. Amino acid sequence: CASRSNVEYLDEQYF. Based on the CDR3 plus reference TRBV5-6 and TRBJ2-7, the full variable domain is DAGVTQSPTHLIKTRGQQVTLRCSPKSGHDTVSWYQQALGQGPQFIFQYYEEEERQRGNFPDRFSGHQFPNYSSELNVNALLLGDSALYLCASRSNVEYLDEQYFGPGTRLTVT.

V is TRBV7-2 and J is TRBJ2-5; no definite D call. The CDR3 sequence is 16 residues long. Germline values: CDR1 SGHTA, CDR2 FQGNSA. V was cut by 2 bases and J by 0 bases, with 13 bases left in between. The CDR3: CASSLLPSLDQETQYF. For the CDR3, the DNA is TGTGCCAGCAGCTTACTGCCAAGCCTAGACCAAGAGACCCAGTACTTC.

The chain recombines TRBV9 with TRBJ2-1; unclear D gene. Germline V gene sequence: CDR1 SGDLS, CDR2 YYNGEE. CDR3 length: 14 residues. V was trimmed by 0 bases and J by 5 bases, leaving 9 bases between them. CDR3 nucleotides: TGTGCCAGCAGCGTAGAAATACAGAACAATGAGCAGTTCTTC. The encoded protein is CASSVEIQNNEQFF. Filled out from reference TRBV9 and TRBJ2-1, the complete variable domain reads DSGVTQTPKHLITATGQRVTLRCSPRSGDLSVYWYQQSLDQGLQFLIQYYNGEERAKGNILERFSAQQFPDLHSELNLSSLELGDSALYFCASSVEIQNNEQFFGPGTRLTVL.

V gene TRBV7-8 combines with J gene TRBJ2-7; 8 bases match TRBD1. The germline V gene encodes CDR1 SGHVS and CDR2 FQNEAQ. This CDR3 comprises 15 residues. Losses at the gene ends were 3 bases for V and 2 bases for J; bases not matched to a gene: 6. The DNA for the CDR3 is TGTGCCAGCAGCTTTAGCAGGACAGGGACCTACGAGCAGTACTTC. Protein sequence: CASSFSRTGTYEQYF.

The chain combines TRBV5-1 with TRBJ2-3; D is possibly TRBD2 (6 bases). This CDR3 region has 16 residues. V lost 0 bases to trimming and J lost 2 bases, with 13 bases between them. Germline CDR1 SGHRS, CDR2 YFSETQ. The CDR3 DNA reads TGCGCCAGCAGCTTGGGTGCGGGACTGATCACAGATACGCAGTATTTT. Translating gives CASSLGAGLITDTQYF.

The chain links TRBV21-1 to TRBJ2-1; the table's D call, TRBD2, was not checked against the DNA. TRBV21-1 is termed a pseudogene. The CDR3 has 15 amino acids. The CDR3 sequence: CALRGSASSYNEQFF. In nucleotides, the CDR3 is TGTGCCCTAAGAGGTAGCGCGAGCTCCTACAATGAGCAGTTCTTC.

The gene calls are TRBV6-1 and TRBJ2-6, with a possible D match to TRBD2 (5 bases). The CDR3 has 17 amino acids. Trimming removed 0 bases at V and 0 bases at J, with 9 bases between. CDR1 is MNHNS and CDR2 is SASEGT in the germline V gene. CDR3 protein: CASSEAFGSSGANVLTF. The CDR3 DNA is TGTGCCAGCAGTGAAGCTTTTGGGAGCTCTGGGGCCAACGTCCTGACTTTC.

The chain has TRBV5-1 and TRBJ2-3, with 8 positions matching TRBD2. Per germline, CDR1 SGHRS and CDR2 YFSETQ. V lost 0 bases to trimming and J lost 5 bases; unmatched junction nucleotides: 8. This CDR3 is built from 16 residues. DNA for the CDR3: TGCGCCAGCAGCTTGGGGCTAGCGGGTTACGTAGATACGCAGTATTTT. This translates into CASSLGLAGYVDTQYF.

The CDR3 nucleotides are TGTGCCAGCAGCTCAAGACTAGCGGCCCAAGGAGGGAGCACAGATACGCAGTATTTT. Amino acids: CASSSRLAAQGGSTDTQYF. The J gene is TRBJ2-3, the V gene TRBV5-4, with 9 positions matching TRBD2. Per the germline V gene, CDR1 is SGHNT and CDR2 is YYREEE (reference sequence). Trimming cost V 3 bases and J 0 bases; bases outside gene matches: 14. The CDR3 is made up of 19 amino acids. The full variable domain, its missing parts supplied by reference TRBV5-4 and TRBJ2-3, is ETGVTQSPTHLIKTRGQQVTLRCSSQSGHNTVSWYQQALGQGPQFIFQYYREEENGRGNFPPRFSGLQFPNYSSELNVNALELDDSALYLCASSSRLAAQGGSTDTQYFGPGTRLTVL.

CDR3 in DNA: TGTGCCAGCAGCCTAGGGGGGGCCAACGAGCAGTACTTC. Translating it yields CASSLGGANEQYF. The chain couples TRBV7-3 to TRBJ2-7; D is perhaps TRBD2 (7 bases). The CDR3 runs to 13 residues. With 5 bases removed from V and 5 bases from J, the gap between germline ends came to 13 bases. The V gene's germline CDR1 is SGHTA and CDR2 FQGTGA.

The J gene is TRBJ1-2, the V gene TRBV7-2, with unresolved D. The CDR3 length is 14 residues. Germline V CDR1 and CDR2: SGHTA, FQGNSA. V lost 1 base and J 2 bases, leaving 8 bases between the germline ends. The CDR3 region has the DNA TGTGCCAGCAGCTTAGACCCGGGGAACTATGGCTACACCTTC. Encoded protein: CASSLDPGNYGYTF.

The rearrangement links TRBV6-6 to TRBJ1-5, with 8 bases aligning to TRBD1. Trimming cost V 6 bases and J 2 bases; bases outside gene matches: 9. Per germline, CDR1 MNHNY and CDR2 SVGAGI (reference sequence). The CDR3 is made up of 16 amino acids. CDR3 sequence reads: CASRPDRGTGNQPQHF. Written as DNA, the CDR3 is TGTGCCAGCAGGCCCGACAGGGGAACAGGCAATCAGCCCCAGCATTTT.